This T cell receptor (beta chain) was sequenced during a study of graft-versus-host responses after intestinal transplantation. Study-level background: Recipients got multivisceral, liver-intestinal, or isolated intestinal transplants.

Sequenced by immunoSEQ multiplex PCR; TCRdb stores in-frame clones only, minus some. The sample consists of some 45,000 clones, approximately 94% of them appearing once. Trimming at V came to 3 bases and at J to 3 bases, leaving 6 bases not matched to a gene. The CDR3 is 14 residues long. CDR1 and CDR2 from the germline V gene are SGHRS and YFSETQ. Sequencing used PBMCs, obtained approximately 340 days after intestinal transplant. This chain connects TRBV5-1 to TRBJ2-7; 7 bases map to TRBD1. This clonotype originated in a human patient who received an intestinal transplant, so some T cells may come from the graft donor. DNA of the CDR3: TGCGCCAGCAGCTATGGACAGGCGAGCTACGAGCAGTACTTC. Translated: CASSYGQASYEQYF.